One and the same sample provided the 24 T cell receptor beta chains below, sequenced in a study of CD8 T cells in ankylosing spondylitis. Study-level points and caveats: In ankylosing spondylitis blood, a motif of about eight highly homologous TCR beta variants appeared characteristic.

TCRdb redid the calling of the 5' RACE reads with MiXCR, one entry per CDR3 protein. The data show about 750,000 distinct CDR3 sequences, around 19% seen once. The antigens of these receptors remain unknown. The material sequenced was blood, either unsorted or a sorted T cell fraction (not recorded which). All receptors derive from a male donor with ankylosing spondylitis.

This chain uses TRBV20-1 with TRBJ2-7; 8 bases fit TRBD2. The CDR3 length is 13 residues. Trimming took 5 bases from V and 2 from J; bases not matched to a gene: 5. Germline assignment: CDR1 DFQATT and CDR2 SNEGSKA (reference sequence). The CDR3 region is CSAWAGGPYEQYF. CDR3 coding DNA: TGCAGTGCTTGGGCGGGGGGCCCCTACGAGCAGTACTTC.

In this sample, this clonotype turned up a few times. This chain links TRBV5-5 with TRBJ2-1; TRBD2 matches at 10 bases. CDR3 length equals 15 residues. CDR1 SGHKS and CDR2 YYEKEE come from the germline V gene (reference sequence). The V and J ends lost 7 bases and 4 bases, in that order; junction bases with no gene match: 8. CDR3 nucleotide sequence: TGTGCCAGCCGGGCCCTAGCGGGAGCGTACAATGAGCAGTTCTTC. Amino acids: CASRALAGAYNEQFF.

Only a few counts were recorded for this clonotype. The CDR3 loop is CASSQEVPAAGTRRADTQYF. The CDR3, as DNA: TGTGCCAGCAGCCAAGAAGTCCCAGCGGCCGGGACTAGGAGGGCAGATACGCAGTATTTT. The chain carries TRBV4-2 and TRBJ2-3; 8 bases agree with TRBD2. CDR3 length equals 20 residues. V lost 0 bases, J lost 4 bases, and 18 bases stayed unmatched. Germline CDR1 LGHNA, CDR2 YNFKEQ.

The V and J genes are TRBV15 and TRBJ2-1, with 13 bases lining up with TRBD2. The germline V gene has CDR1 LNHNV and CDR2 YYDKDF (reference sequence). J lost 8 bases, V lost 0 bases, and 4 bases had no gene match. This CDR3 has 16 amino acids. CDR3 nucleotides: TGTGCCACCAGCAGAGAACTAGCGGGAGGGGGGCATGAGCAGTTCTTC. It specifies CATSRELAGGGHEQFF.

V usage is TRBV10-2 and J usage is TRBJ1-2; no clear D. V lost 3 bases and J lost 2, with 4 bases in between. The length of the CDR3 is 12 residues. CDR1 and CDR2 (germline): WSHSY, SAAADI. The DNA for the CDR3 is TGCGCCAGCAGTGAAGACAACTATGGCTACACCTTC. This encodes CASSEDNYGYTF.

In this sample, this clonotype turned up a few times. Written as DNA, the CDR3 is TGTGCCAGCAGCTTAGAGGACAGGGACGAGCAGTACTTC. Residues: CASSLEDRDEQYF. The chain recombines TRBV13 with TRBJ2-7; 8 bases map to TRBD1. Germline CDR1 reads PRHDT; CDR2 reads FYEKMQ (reference sequence). V trimming: 1 base; J trimming: 5 bases; junction bases outside the gene matches: 1. This CDR3 region has 13 residues.

Only a few counts were recorded for this clonotype. This chain connects TRBV5-1 to TRBJ1-1; D is ambiguous. Germline V CDR1 and CDR2: SGHRS, YFSETQ. V was clipped by 0 bases and J by 6 bases, with 9 bases between them. The CDR3 is 13 amino acids. The CDR3 sequence: CASSLGDTAEAFF. CDR3 bases: TGCGCCAGCAGCTTGGGTGATACGGCTGAAGCTTTCTTT.

The chain combines TRBV6-1 with TRBJ1-1, with D possibly TRBD1 on 5 matching bases. CDR1 MNHNS and CDR2 SASEGT come from the germline V gene. V lost 3 bases, J lost 3 bases, and 11 bases lay in between. CDR3 size: 14 residues. Here the CDR3 reads CASSDQGTYTEAFF. The CDR3 bases are TGTGCCAGCAGTGATCAGGGTACGTACACTGAAGCTTTCTTT.

This clonotype was seen a few times. The chain carries TRBV5-1 and TRBJ2-6; a weak D match, TRBD2 (7 bases). CDR1 is SGHRS and CDR2 is YFSETQ in the germline V gene. The CDR3 loop spans 17 amino acids. The V and J ends lost 0 bases and 0 bases respectively, with 10 bases between them. For the CDR3, the DNA is TGCGCCAGCAGCTTGGAAGCGGGACACTCTGGGGCCAACGTCCTGACTTTC. Translated: CASSLEAGHSGANVLTF.

This clonotype was counted a few times. The V and J genes are TRBV2 and TRBJ2-7, with 7 bases that match TRBD2. The CDR3 extends over 17 amino acids. J gave up 3 bases and V 1 base, and 12 bases lay outside the gene matches. The germline V gene has CDR1 SNHLY and CDR2 FYNNEI. Here the CDR3 reads CASSEGALGGGVYEQYF. In DNA form, the CDR3 reads TGTGCCAGCAGTGAAGGGGCGTTGGGCGGGGGAGTCTACGAGCAGTACTTC.

In its sample, this clonotype was seen a few times. The chain links TRBV12-3 or TRBV12-4 to TRBJ1-6; D ambiguous. V was clipped by 7 bases and J by 0 bases, with 10 bases between them. CDR3 length equals 15 residues. CDR3 bases: TGTGCCAGCACCCCCGGGAGCTCCTATAATTCACCCCTCCACTTT. Residues: CASTPGSSYNSPLHF.

This clonotype came up a few times. The V and J genes are TRBV28 and TRBJ1-3; D is perhaps TRBD1 (5 bases). Between the trimmed V and J ends, which lost 5 bases and 3 bases, there was a span of 14 bases. Germline CDR1 and CDR2: MDHEN and SYDVKM. The CDR3 totals 15 residues. CDR3 nucleotide sequence: TGTGCCAGCAGTCGGGGGGGAAAGGGTGGAAACACCATATATTTT. As protein: CASSRGGKGGNTIYF.

This clonotype showed up just a few times. The chain employs TRBV5-1 and TRBJ2-3; 7 bases line up with TRBD2. V shed 3 bases and J 4 bases; nucleotides not matched to a gene: 11. Germline V gene sequence: CDR1 SGHRS, CDR2 YFSETQ. This CDR3 has 16 amino acids. CDR3 region: CASSSSGTIVADTQYF. The CDR3 DNA reads as TGCGCCAGCAGCTCCTCCGGGACTATTGTCGCAGATACGCAGTATTTT.

The CDR3 DNA is TGTGCCAGCATTAGCGGGAGAAGGTTGAATGAGCAGTTCTTC. It specifies CASISGRRLNEQFF. The chain couples TRBV28 to TRBJ2-1; 9 nucleotides align to TRBD2. CDR1 and CDR2 from the germline V gene are MDHEN and SYDVKM. The CDR3 is 14 residues long. Trimming took 7 bases from V and 7 from J; bases not matched to a gene: 8.

This clonotype was detected a few times. The rearrangement links TRBV3-1 to TRBJ2-7, with TRBD2 matching 8 bases. The CDR3 is 16 amino acids. The ends lost 1 base at V and 3 bases at J; junction bases unmatched: 8. Looked up from germline, CDR1 is LGHDT and CDR2 is YNNKEL (reference sequence). The CDR3 sequence is CASSQGPGLGNYEQYF. The DNA of the CDR3 is TGTGCCAGCAGCCAAGGACCGGGACTAGGCAACTACGAGCAGTACTTC.

The rearrangement joins TRBV29-1 to TRBJ1-2; the match to TRBD1 covers 11 bases. J was trimmed by 6 bases and V by 7 bases; bases with no gene match: 13. The germline CDR1 and CDR2 sequences are SQVTM and ANQGSEA. The CDR3 is 15 residues long. CDR3 nucleotides: TGCAGCGCCTGGACAGGGGGCGGTAGACTGAATGGCTACACCTTC. Its protein is CSAWTGGGRLNGYTF.

This chain connects TRBV28 to TRBJ2-1, with 9 bases fitting TRBD2. Germline trimming cut 6 bases from V and 3 bases from J; bases unmatched to any gene: 9. CDR3 size: 16 residues. CDR1 and CDR2 from the germline V gene are MDHEN and SYDVKM. CDR3 in DNA: TGTGCCAGCAGCCCTGCGGCGGGGGGGAACTACAATGAGCAGTTCTTC. Translation gives CASSPAAGGNYNEQFF. The complete variable domain, with remaining parts taken from reference TRBV28 and TRBJ2-1, reads DVKVTQSSRYLVKRTGEKVFLECVQDMDHENMFWYRQDPGLGLRLIYFSYDVKMKEKGDIPEGYSVSREKKERFSLILESASTNQTSMYLCASSPAAGGNYNEQFFGPGTRLTVL.

This clonotype was seen a few times. The J gene is TRBJ2-7, the V gene TRBV7-2, with 8 bases lining up with TRBD2. V lost 7 bases to trimming and J lost 6 bases; unmatched junction nucleotides: 8. The CDR3 extends over 13 amino acids. The V gene's germline CDR1 is SGHTA and CDR2 FQGNSA. CDR3 DNA sequence: TGTGCCAGCACAATCAGCGGGAGCCCCGAGCAGTACTTC. It specifies CASTISGSPEQYF. The full variable domain, its missing parts supplied by reference TRBV7-2 and TRBJ2-7, is GAGVSQSPSNKVTEKGKDVELRCDPISGHTALYWYRQSLGQGLEFLIYFQGNSAPDKSGLPSDRFSAERTGGSVSTLTIQRTQQEDSAVYLCASTISGSPEQYFGPGTRLTVT.

The chain is built from TRBV18 and TRBJ2-5, with 8 bases fitting TRBD1. The CDR3 runs 16 residues. Germline values: CDR1 KGHSH, CDR2 LQKENI. Germline trimming cut 1 base from V and 1 base from J; bases unmatched to any gene: 5. The CDR3: CASSPRTGIFQETQYF. CDR3 nucleotide sequence: TGTGCCAGCTCACCACGGACAGGGATATTCCAAGAGACCCAGTACTTC.

This clonotype was found many times. The chain has TRBV12-3 or TRBV12-4 and TRBJ1-2, with 9 bases fitting TRBD1. V shed 7 bases, J shed 6 bases, and the junction held 18 bases outside the gene matches. CDR3 size: 17 residues. CDR3 nucleotides: TGTGCCAGCACCTCGCGCATAGGAGGGACAGGGTCGGATGGCTACACCTTC. Its protein is CASTSRIGGTGSDGYTF.

This clonotype was seen a handful of times. This chain connects TRBV2 to TRBJ2-7, with 9 bases matching TRBD2. Germline-derived CDR1 and CDR2 are SNHLY and FYNNEI. After removal of 6 bases from V and 0 bases from J, the junction contained 9 bases not matched to a gene. The CDR3 extends over 16 amino acids. The CDR3, as DNA: TGTGCCAGCAGGGCCCCTAGCGGGACCAGCTCCTACGAGCAGTACTTC. As protein: CASRAPSGTSSYEQYF. The whole variable domain, filled in from reference TRBV2 and TRBJ2-7, reads EPEVTQTPSHQVTQMGQEVILRCVPISNHLYFYWYRQILGQKVEFLVSFYNNEISEKSEIFDDQFSVERPDGSNFTLKIRSTKLEDSAMYFCASRAPSGTSSYEQYFGPGTRLTVT.

The chain links TRBV20-1 to TRBJ2-1; D gene ambiguous. V was cut by 1 base and J by 8 bases, with 3 bases left in between. The CDR3 sequence is 10 residues long. In germline, CDR1 is DFQATT, CDR2 SNEGSKA (reference sequence). The CDR3 DNA reads TGCAGTGCTAGAGCCTATGAGCAGTTCTTC. Encoded protein: CSARAYEQFF.

This clonotype has a handful of counts. This rearrangement joins TRBV20-1 to TRBJ1-3, with D tentatively TRBD1 (5 bases). V lost 1 base and J 3 bases, leaving 13 bases between the germline ends. This CDR3 region has 15 residues. Germline values: CDR1 DFQATT, CDR2 SNEGSKA (reference sequence). CDR3 residues: CSARGPGGRGNTIYF. CDR3 sequence (DNA): TGCAGTGCTAGAGGGCCGGGGGGTCGTGGAAACACCATATATTTT.

This clonotype was counted a few times. J is TRBJ1-5 and V is TRBV6-2 or TRBV6-3; D not resolved. CDR3 size: 13 residues. Trimming cost V 3 bases and J 7 bases, with 10 bases left between them. The V gene's germline CDR1 is MNHEY and CDR2 SVGEGT. DNA of the CDR3: TGTGCCAGCAGTTATTCTTCCCAACAGCCCCAGCATTTT. Its protein is CASSYSSQQPQHF.